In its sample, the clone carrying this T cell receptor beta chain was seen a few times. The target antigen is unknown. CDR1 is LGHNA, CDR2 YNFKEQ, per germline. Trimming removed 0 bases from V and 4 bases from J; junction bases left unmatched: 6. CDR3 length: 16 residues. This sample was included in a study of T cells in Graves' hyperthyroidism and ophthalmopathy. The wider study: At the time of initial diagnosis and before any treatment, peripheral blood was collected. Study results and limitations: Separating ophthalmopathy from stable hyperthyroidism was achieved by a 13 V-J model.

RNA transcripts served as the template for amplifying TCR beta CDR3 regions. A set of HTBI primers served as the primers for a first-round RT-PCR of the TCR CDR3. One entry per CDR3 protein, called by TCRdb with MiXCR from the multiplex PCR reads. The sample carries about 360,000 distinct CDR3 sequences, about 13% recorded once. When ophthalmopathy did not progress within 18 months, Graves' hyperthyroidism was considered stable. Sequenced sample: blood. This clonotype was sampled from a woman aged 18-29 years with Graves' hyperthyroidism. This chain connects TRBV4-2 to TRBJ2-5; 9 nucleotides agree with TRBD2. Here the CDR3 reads CASSQELAGGLETQYF. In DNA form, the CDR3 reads TGTGCCAGCAGCCAAGAACTCGCGGGGGGGCTAGAGACCCAGTACTTC.